The next 23 T cell receptor beta chains were all read from a single sample in a study of CD8 T cells in ankylosing spondylitis. Regarding the study as a whole: One TCR beta motif, made up of roughly eight highly homologous variants, appeared characteristic of ankylosing spondylitis blood.

One entry per CDR3 protein results from TCRdb running MiXCR on the 5' RACE reads. The repertoire includes roughly 670,000 distinct CDR3 sequences, under 20% of them detected once, and 15% to 20% sits in the top ten. Their antigen targets remain unknown. Sequenced material: blood, either unsorted or a sorted T cell fraction (not recorded which). Every receptor here comes from a male donor with ankylosing spondylitis.

The rearrangement joins TRBV14 to TRBJ1-2; maybe TRBD1 (5 bases). Germline lookup yields CDR1 SGHDN and CDR2 FVKESK. Trimming shortened V by 1 base and J by 6 bases, and 15 bases separated the two germline ends. This CDR3 has 15 residues. The CDR3 DNA sequence: TGTGCCAGCAGCCAAGTCTCCGAGGGGTTACATGGCTACACCTTC. Protein sequence: CASSQVSEGLHGYTF.

This clonotype was seen more than once but under ten times. CDR3 coding DNA: TGTGCCAGCAGTCCGTGGACAGGGCCCAACTATGGCTACACCTTC. It codes for CASSPWTGPNYGYTF. The chain joins TRBV28 to TRBJ1-2, with 8 bases aligning to TRBD1. V shed 5 bases and J 2 bases; nucleotides not matched to a gene: 7. This CDR3 region has 15 residues. Germline loops: CDR1 MDHEN, CDR2 SYDVKM.

The chain couples TRBV28 to TRBJ2-7; D is ambiguous. V gave up 5 bases and J gave up 4 bases, with 3 bases separating them. This CDR3 comprises 10 residues. Germline lookup yields CDR1 MDHEN and CDR2 SYDVKM. CDR3 sequence (DNA): TGTGCCAGCAGTCAGTACGAGCAGTACTTC. Translating gives CASSQYEQYF.

This clonotype came up a few times. CDR3 sequence (DNA): TGCAGCGTCGGACTAGTCGCCTCCTACAATGAGCAGTTCTTC. The encoded protein is CSVGLVASYNEQFF. V gene TRBV29-1 combines with J gene TRBJ2-1, with TRBD2 matching over 7 bases. This CDR3 region has 14 residues. The V and J ends lost 6 bases and 0 bases, in that order; junction bases with no gene match: 5. Germline lookup yields CDR1 SQVTM and CDR2 ANQGSEA.

The rearrangement links TRBV5-1 to TRBJ1-5; the match to TRBD1 covers 10 bases. V lost 3 bases, J lost 6 bases, and 3 bases stayed unmatched. The length of the CDR3 is 14 residues. From germline, CDR1 is SGHRS and CDR2 YFSETQ. The CDR3 is CASSYGTGAQPQHF. The CDR3 nucleotides are TGCGCCAGCAGCTACGGGACAGGGGCTCAGCCCCAGCATTTT.

This clonotype has a handful of counts. The chain uses TRBV27 and TRBJ1-5; no reliable D call. Trimming shortened V by 6 bases and J by 7 bases, and 13 bases separated the two germline ends. Looked up from germline, CDR1 is MNHEY and CDR2 is SMNVEV (reference sequence). CDR3 length: 13 residues. The CDR3 here is CASSDEVGQPQHF. CDR3 nucleotide sequence: TGTGCCAGCAGCGACGAGGTCGGACAGCCCCAGCATTTT.

The chain links TRBV24-1 to TRBJ2-2, with a weak D call TRBD2 (6 bases). The CDR3 has 20 amino acids. Trimming removed 2 bases at V and 0 bases at J, with 21 bases between. Germline CDR1 KGHDR, CDR2 SFDVKD. CDR3 region: CATSDWGVSGRQTNTGELFF. In DNA form, the CDR3 reads TGTGCCACCAGTGATTGGGGGGTTTCAGGACGGCAGACGAACACCGGGGAGCTGTTTTTT.

This clonotype was observed many times. CDR3 DNA sequence: TGCAGTGCCCGAGGGGAGGTAGTCGGAGAGACCCAGTACTTC. Residues: CSARGEVVGETQYF. The chain couples TRBV20-1 to TRBJ2-5; a weak D match, TRBD2 (6 bases). CDR1 is DFQATT, CDR2 SNEGSKA, per germline (reference sequence). The V end was cut by 6 bases, the J end by 4 bases, with 18 bases between. The CDR3 is 14 amino acids.

This rearrangement joins TRBV11-3 to TRBJ2-7; weak D call: TRBD1 (7 bases). V was trimmed by 4 bases and J by 7 bases, leaving 17 bases between them. CDR1 and CDR2 (germline): SGHNT, YENEEA. This CDR3 is 14 amino acids long. CDR3 loop: CASSSTETGREQYF. For the CDR3, the DNA is TGTGCCAGCAGCTCGACAGAGACAGGGAGGGAGCAGTACTTC.

This clonotype was observed many times. The CDR3 DNA sequence: TGTGCCAGCAAGAAGTTATCAGGGGAGGAGACTGAAGCTTTCTTT. It is translated as CASKKLSGEETEAFF. The gene calls are TRBV12-3 or TRBV12-4 and TRBJ1-1, with D possibly TRBD1 on 6 matching bases. This CDR3 spans 15 amino acids. Trimming shortened V by 7 bases and J by 5 bases, and 20 bases separated the two germline ends.

CDR3 residues: CASSLGRLTGGTGELFF. CDR3 sequence (DNA): TGTGCCAGCAGCTTAGGAAGGTTGACAGGGGGAACCGGGGAGCTGTTTTTT. The V gene is TRBV7-2, the J gene TRBJ2-2, with 9 bases identical to TRBD1. Germline V gene lookup returns CDR1 SGHTA and CDR2 FQGNSA. Trimming took 1 base from V and 5 from J; bases not matched to a gene: 8. CDR3 length: 17 residues.

The chain is built from TRBV7-9 and TRBJ2-7; possible D gene TRBD2, 5 bases. The CDR3 extends over 15 amino acids. CDR1 is SEHNR and CDR2 is FQNEAQ in the germline V gene (reference sequence). The V end was cut by 5 bases, the J end by 5 bases, with 19 bases between. The CDR3 spells CASSEMTTPRDEQYF. For the CDR3, the DNA is TGTGCCAGCAGCGAAATGACTACCCCGCGAGACGAGCAGTACTTC.

The chain is built from TRBV11-3 and TRBJ2-7, with D perhaps being TRBD1 or TRBD2 (5 bases each). Per germline, CDR1 SGHNT and CDR2 YENEEA. V was pared by 0 bases and J by 5 bases, with 20 bases between. CDR3 length: 17 amino acids. The CDR3 protein is CASSLDKGPAWFNEQYF. The CDR3 nucleotides read TGTGCCAGCAGCTTAGATAAGGGACCGGCATGGTTCAACGAGCAGTACTTC.

This clonotype was seen a handful of times. J is TRBJ1-5 and V is TRBV7-9; D unresolved. Germline V gene data show CDR1 as SEHNR and CDR2 as FQNEAQ (reference sequence). The CDR3 length is 15 residues. The V and J ends lost 5 bases and 7 bases respectively, with 18 bases between them. The CDR3 sequence: CASSAEAGPVQPQHF. In nucleotides, the CDR3 is TGTGCCAGCAGCGCCGAGGCGGGTCCGGTGCAGCCCCAGCATTTT.

This chain links TRBV29-1 with TRBJ2-4; D may be TRBD1 (6 bases). The V gene lost 2 bases and the J gene lost 0 bases, with 8 bases spanning the gap. The CDR3 is made up of 14 amino acids. Per germline, CDR1 SQVTM and CDR2 ANQGSEA. CDR3 DNA sequence: TGCAGCGTTGAAATACAGGGAGCCAAAAACATTCAGTACTTC. The encoded protein is CSVEIQGAKNIQYF.

There are a few counts of this clonotype. V usage is TRBV12-3 or TRBV12-4 and J usage is TRBJ2-2; 7 nucleotides align to TRBD2. CDR3 length: 14 residues. The V and J ends lost 9 bases and 3 bases, in that order; junction bases with no gene match: 7. The CDR3 region is CASGREWDTGELFF. The CDR3 DNA follows: TGTGCCAGTGGGCGGGAGTGGGACACCGGGGAGCTGTTTTTT.

This clonotype was picked up many times. The V and J genes are TRBV12-3 or TRBV12-4 and TRBJ2-1; TRBD2 matches at 9 bases. Losses at the gene ends were 3 bases for V and 6 bases for J; bases not matched to a gene: 0. There are 13 residues in the CDR3. CDR3 in DNA: TGTGCCAGCAGTTTGCGGGGGGGCAATGAGCAGTTCTTC. Amino acid sequence: CASSLRGGNEQFF.

In this sample, this clonotype turned up a few times. The gene calls are TRBV6-5 and TRBJ1-3; D unresolved. V lost 2 bases to trimming and J lost 3 bases, with 8 bases between them. The CDR3 has 14 amino acids. Germline lookup yields CDR1 MNHEY and CDR2 SVGAGI. CDR3 amino acids: CASSYSGIGNTIYF. Here the CDR3 DNA reads TGTGCCAGCAGTTACAGTGGTATTGGAAACACCATATATTTT.

The V gene is TRBV20-1, the J gene TRBJ1-2; D is uncertain. Trimming took 4 bases from V and 4 from J, leaving 10 bases between them. The germline CDR1 and CDR2 sequences are DFQATT and SNEGSKA (reference sequence). The CDR3 length is 12 residues. The DNA of the CDR3 is TGCAGTGCTAAGAGCCGGGCCTATGGCTACACCTTC. It encodes CSAKSRAYGYTF.

Only a few counts were recorded for this clonotype. The chain couples TRBV12-3 or TRBV12-4 to TRBJ2-1; 7 bases align to TRBD1. The V segment lost 3 bases and the J segment 5 bases; nucleotides outside the gene matches: 7. The CDR3 is made up of 15 amino acids. In nucleotides, the CDR3 is TGTGCCAGCAGTTTTGCCCGGACAGGTAACAATGAGCAGTTCTTC. This translates into CASSFARTGNNEQFF.

This chain uses TRBV29-1 with TRBJ2-5, with D possibly matching TRBD1 (6 bases). Trimming cost V 3 bases and J 4 bases, with 9 bases left between them. This CDR3 is 12 amino acids long. In germline, CDR1 is SQVTM, CDR2 ANQGSEA. Here the CDR3 reads CSVERGSETQYF. The DNA for the CDR3 is TGCAGCGTTGAGAGGGGGTCAGAGACCCAGTACTTC.

This clonotype was counted ten times or more. The chain couples TRBV7-8 to TRBJ1-5; D call uncertain. Germline CDR1 is SGHVS and CDR2 is FQNEAQ. Trimming took 1 base from V and 4 from J, leaving 8 bases between them. The CDR3 has 14 amino acids. The CDR3 DNA is TGTGCCAGCAGCTTAGAACGGAGTAATCAGCCCCAGCATTTT. It codes for CASSLERSNQPQHF.

This rearrangement joins TRBV24-1 to TRBJ2-2; D is unresolved. The V and J ends lost 5 bases and 4 bases respectively, with 4 bases between them. Germline V gene lookup returns CDR1 KGHDR and CDR2 SFDVKD. The CDR3 consists of 12 residues. The CDR3 loop is CATSAVTGELFF. In DNA, the CDR3 is TGTGCCACCAGTGCAGTCACCGGGGAGCTGTTTTTT.